This T cell receptor beta chain is from a study of vaccination and CD4 T cells after COVID-19. Study summary: Convalescents were six males and four females, two of them Hispanic. Control cultures were given a CEFX pool, an HIV-1 Nef pool, or no peptide.

This CDR3 has 15 amino acids. V was cut by 7 bases and J by 0 bases, with 15 bases left in between. Per the germline V gene, CDR1 is LNHDA and CDR2 is SQIVND (reference sequence). This sample's treatment: roughly 11-day PBMC culture with coronavirus spike peptide pools or control peptides (ViraFEST assay). The collection of CD4+ T cells from the unexposed donor took place before the COVID-19 pandemic (2011-2018). Via ViraFEST, peptide pools expanded antigen-specific T cells before TCR sequencing. Cultured CD4+ T cell DNA was sequenced using the Oncomine TCR Beta short-read assay. MiXCR was run by TCRdb on the PCR reads, yielding one entry per CDR3 protein. Of over 7,000 distinct CDR3 sequences listed, about half were seen once; the top ten hold 30% to 35%. Of note for this clonotype: The antigen remains unidentified.

V is TRBV19 and J is TRBJ1-1; D is ambiguous. This receptor was obtained from a human donor in good health. Sequencing was carried out using CD4+ T cells from blood, cultured in vitro. Here the CDR3 DNA reads TGTGCCAGTAAAATGTTCGGAGAAATGAACACTGAAGCTTTCTTT. Residues: CASKMFGEMNTEAFF. Filled out from reference TRBV19 and TRBJ1-1, the complete variable domain reads DGGITQSPKYLFRKEGQNVTLSCEQNLNHDAMYWYRQDPGQGLRLIYYSQIVNDFQKGDIAEGYSVSREKKESFPLTVTSAQKNPTAFYLCASKMFGEMNTEAFFGQGTRLTVV.